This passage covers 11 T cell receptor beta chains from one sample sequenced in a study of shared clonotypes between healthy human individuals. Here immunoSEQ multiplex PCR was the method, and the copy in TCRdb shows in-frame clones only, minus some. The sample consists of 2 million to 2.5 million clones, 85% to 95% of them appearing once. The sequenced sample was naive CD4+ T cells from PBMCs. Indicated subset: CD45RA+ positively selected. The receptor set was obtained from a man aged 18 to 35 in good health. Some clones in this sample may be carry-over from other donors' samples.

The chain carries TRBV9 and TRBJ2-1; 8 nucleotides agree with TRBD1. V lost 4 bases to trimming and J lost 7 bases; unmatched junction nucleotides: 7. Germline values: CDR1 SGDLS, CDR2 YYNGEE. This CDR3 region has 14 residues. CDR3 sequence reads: CASSTGTGWNEQFF. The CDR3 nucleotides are TGTGCCAGCAGCACCGGGACAGGATGGAATGAGCAGTTCTTC.

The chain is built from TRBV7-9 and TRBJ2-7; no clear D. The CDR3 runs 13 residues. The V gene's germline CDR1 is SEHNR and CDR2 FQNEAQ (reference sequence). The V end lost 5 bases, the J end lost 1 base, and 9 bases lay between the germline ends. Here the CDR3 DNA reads TGTGCCAGCAGCACAAGGGCATCCTACGAGCAGTACTTC. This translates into CASSTRASYEQYF.

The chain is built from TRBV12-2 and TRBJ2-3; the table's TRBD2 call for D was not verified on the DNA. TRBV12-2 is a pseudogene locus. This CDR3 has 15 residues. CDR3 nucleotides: TGTGCAAGTCTCCAGTGGCGGGTTTTAGGAGATACGCAGTATTTT. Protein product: CASLQWRVLGDTQYF.

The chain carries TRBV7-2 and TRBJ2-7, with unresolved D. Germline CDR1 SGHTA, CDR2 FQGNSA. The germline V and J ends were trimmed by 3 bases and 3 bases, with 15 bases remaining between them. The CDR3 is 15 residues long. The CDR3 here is CASSFNNGPFYEQYF. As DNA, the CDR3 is TGTGCCAGCAGCTTTAACAACGGACCATTCTACGAGCAGTACTTC.

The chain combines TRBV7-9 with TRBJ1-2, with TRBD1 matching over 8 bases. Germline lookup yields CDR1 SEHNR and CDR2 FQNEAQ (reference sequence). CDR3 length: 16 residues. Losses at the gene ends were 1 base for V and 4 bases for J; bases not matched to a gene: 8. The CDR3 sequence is CASSLERAGGGYGYTF. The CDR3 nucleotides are TGTGCCAGCAGCTTAGAACGGGCAGGGGGCGGCTATGGCTACACCTTC. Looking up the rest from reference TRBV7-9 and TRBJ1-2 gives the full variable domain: DTGVSQNPRHKITKRGQNVTFRCDPISEHNRLYWYRQTLGQGPEFLTYFQNEAQLEKSRLLSDRFSAERPKGSFSTLEIQRTEQGDSAMYLCASSLERAGGGYGYTFGSGTRLTVV.

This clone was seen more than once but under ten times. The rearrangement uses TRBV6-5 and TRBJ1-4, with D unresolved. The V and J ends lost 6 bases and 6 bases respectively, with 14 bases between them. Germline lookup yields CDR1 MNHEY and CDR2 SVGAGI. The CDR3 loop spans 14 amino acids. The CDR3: CASSTRSFDEKLFF. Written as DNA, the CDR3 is TGTGCCAGCAGCACAAGAAGTTTCGATGAAAAACTGTTTTTT.

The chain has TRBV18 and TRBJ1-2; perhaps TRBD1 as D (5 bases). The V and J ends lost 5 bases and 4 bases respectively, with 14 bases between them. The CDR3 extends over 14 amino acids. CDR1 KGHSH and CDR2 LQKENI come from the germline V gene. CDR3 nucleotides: TGTGCCAGCTCAGATCTTTCGGGGGTCTATGGCTACACCTTC. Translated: CASSDLSGVYGYTF.

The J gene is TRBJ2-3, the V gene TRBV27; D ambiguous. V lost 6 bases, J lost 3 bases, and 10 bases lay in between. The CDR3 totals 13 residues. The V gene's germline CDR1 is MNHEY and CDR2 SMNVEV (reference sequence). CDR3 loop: CASSFRETDTQYF. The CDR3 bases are TGTGCCAGCAGCTTTCGCGAAACAGATACGCAGTATTTT.

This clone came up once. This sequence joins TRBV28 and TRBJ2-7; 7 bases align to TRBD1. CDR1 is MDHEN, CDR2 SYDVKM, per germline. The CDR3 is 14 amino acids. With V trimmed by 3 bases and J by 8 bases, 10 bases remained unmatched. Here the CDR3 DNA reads TGTGCCAGCAGTTTTGGGATGGGACAGAGAAAGCAGTACTTC. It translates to CASSFGMGQRKQYF.

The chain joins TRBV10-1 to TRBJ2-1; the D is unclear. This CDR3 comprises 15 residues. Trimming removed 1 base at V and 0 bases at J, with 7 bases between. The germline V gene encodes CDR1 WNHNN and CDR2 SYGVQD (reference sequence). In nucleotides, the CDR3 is TGCGCCAGCAGTGAGTTAGGGATCTCCTACAATGAGCAGTTCTTC. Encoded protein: CASSELGISYNEQFF.

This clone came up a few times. The CDR3, as DNA: TGTGCCAGCAGTTCCCCAGGACAGGGAGTTGAGATCACTGAAGCTTTCTTT. It specifies CASSSPGQGVEITEAFF. This chain links TRBV28 with TRBJ1-1; 8 nucleotides line up with TRBD1. CDR1 is MDHEN, CDR2 SYDVKM, per germline. The junction had 14 bases not matched to a gene; V was cut back by 4 bases and J by 4 bases. The CDR3 length is 17 residues.